The clone carrying this T cell receptor (beta chain) was counted at least ten times. Antigen unknown. The junction departs from germline at one end; a sequencing error may be responsible. The CDR3 consists of 15 residues. Germline CDR1 and CDR2: SGHAT and FQNNGV. The template was RNA from unsorted bulk tissue. This non-tumor lung sample came from over 3 cm beyond the tumor edge. The sample belongs to a study of tumor and adjacent non-tumor tissue in lung cancer. As for the study in general: Aged about 31 to 80 years, patients included nine to ten men and a handful of women with stage I to III disease. Each sample yielded some 4 million productive TCRbeta reads on average. Findings of the study overall: Top 100 clones took a larger repertoire share in normal lung.

Three rounds of nested PCR, following a modified ARM-PCR protocol, produced the TCRbeta library. TCRdb processed the multiplex PCR reads anew with MiXCR; each CDR3 protein has one entry. Of 85,000 to 130,000 distinct CDR3 sequences listed, less than 75% are singletons. The chain combines TRBV11-2 with TRBJ1-3, with D unclear. The sequence was collected from a man between 25 and 39 years old with non-small cell lung cancer. Sequences were obtained from distant non-tumor lung tissue. The CDR3 protein is CASSLPWARGNIIYF. CDR3 DNA: TGTGCCAGCAGCTTACCGTGGGCGCGTGGAAACATCATATATTTT. The full variable domain, with the rest looked up from reference TRBV11-2 and TRBJ1-3, is EAGVAQSPRYKIIEKRQSVAFWCNPISGHATLYWYQQILGQGPKLLIQFQNNGVVDDSQLPKDRFSAERLKGVDSTLKIQPAKLEDSAVYLCASSLPWARGNIIYFGEGSWLTVV.